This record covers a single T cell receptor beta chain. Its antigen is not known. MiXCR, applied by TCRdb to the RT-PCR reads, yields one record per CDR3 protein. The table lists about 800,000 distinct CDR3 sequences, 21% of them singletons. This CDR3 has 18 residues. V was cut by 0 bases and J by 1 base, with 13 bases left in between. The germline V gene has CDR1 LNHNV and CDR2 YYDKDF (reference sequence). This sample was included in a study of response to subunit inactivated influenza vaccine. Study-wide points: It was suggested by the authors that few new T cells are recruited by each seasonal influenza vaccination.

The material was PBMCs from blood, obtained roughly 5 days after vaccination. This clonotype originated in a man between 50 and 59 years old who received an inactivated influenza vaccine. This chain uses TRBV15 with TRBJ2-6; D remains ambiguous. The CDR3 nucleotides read TGTGCCACCAGCAGAGATCATCCCAGGTCGTCTGGGGCCAACGTCCTGACTTTC. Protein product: CATSRDHPRSSGANVLTF.